The present entry profiles one TCR beta chain with its context. Its matching antigen is unknown. The record originates from a study of CD4 T cells in relation to SARS-CoV-2 and coronaviruses. Study-level results: Each donor contributed either pre-pandemic or post-infection samples, not both.

The unexposed donors gave CD4+ T cells in about 2010-2019, prior to COVID-19. CD4+ T cells were isolated from the cells after about 11 days of culture. The germline gives CDR1 KGHDR, CDR2 SFDVKD. Trimming removed 3 bases at V and 3 bases at J, with 8 bases between. The CDR3 has 14 residues. Clones were read by immunoSEQ multiplex PCR, and TCRdb kept only the in-frame ones, dropping some. The sample lists about 24,000 clones; under 85% were seen once. Sample: CD4+ T cells from PBMCs, cultured in vitro. This clonotype was sampled from a human donor in good health. This chain connects TRBV24-1 to TRBJ2-1; D unresolved. CDR3 sequence: CATSDTTSYNEQFF. The DNA for the CDR3 is TGTGCCACCAGTGATACGACGAGCTACAATGAGCAGTTCTTC.